A selection of T cell receptor beta chains follows, all from one sample in a study of blood T cells in healthy people across ages. Each CDR3 protein is one row after TCRdb ran MiXCR on the 5' RACE reads. The profile shows about 680,000 distinct CDR3 sequences, over 45% of them singletons. Input material: blood. These receptors all stem from a woman in her sixties or seventies in good health. Both conserved end residues are part of each CDR3. A D gene is named only where the DNA matches it firmly. Clone size is given for some rows only: seen once, a few or many times, or a class if the clone is expanded.

TRBJ2-3 15 TRBV6-2/TRBV6-3 TRBD1 NA CASGPGQGRTDTQYF TGTGCCAGCGGCCCGGGACAGGGACGCACAGATACGCAGTATTTT
TRBJ1-2 15 TRBV27 NA few CASSPTTRADYGYTF TGTGCCAGCAGTCCTACCACCCGGGCCGACTATGGCTACACCTTC
TRBJ2-7 12 TRBV18 TRBD1 NA CASSGQGNEQYF TGTGCCAGCTCAGGACAGGGGAACGAGCAGTACTTC
TRBJ2-1 15 TRBV13 TRBD2 NA CASSLGASGSYEQFF TGTGCCAGCAGCTTAGGGGCTAGCGGGAGCTATGAGCAGTTCTTC
TRBJ2-7 15 TRBV4-1 NA few CASSQIHTRGYEQYF TGCGCCAGCAGCCAAATTCATACGCGGGGCTACGAGCAGTACTTC
TRBJ2-5 13 TRBV6-6 TRBD2 NA CASGLAGDQTQYF TGTGCCAGCGGACTAGCGGGAGACCAGACCCAGTACTTC
TRBJ2-5 14 TRBV20-1 TRBD2 few CSAELAGVGETQYF TGCAGCGCGGAACTAGCGGGAGTGGGTGAGACCCAGTACTTC
TRBJ2-7 15 TRBV4-2 NA few CASSQAQGFTYEQYF TGTGCCAGCAGCCAAGCACAGGGCTTCACCTACGAGCAGTACTTC
TRBJ2-1 15 TRBV2 TRBD2 NA CASSEGRAGSNEQFF TGTGCCAGCAGTGAAGGGCGAGCGGGATCGAATGAGCAGTTCTTC
TRBJ2-3 13 TRBV6-1 NA NA CASTLVGTDTQYF TGTGCCAGCACACTAGTGGGCACAGATACGCAGTATTTT
TRBJ1-2 14 TRBV3-1 TRBD1 few CASSLRTGADGYTF TGTGCCAGCAGCCTCCGGACAGGGGCAGATGGCTACACCTTC
TRBJ1-1 15 TRBV7-3 NA NA CASSLMAGARTEAFF TGTGCCAGCAGCTTAATGGCGGGGGCGCGCACTGAAGCTTTCTTT
TRBJ2-7 15 TRBV28 NA NA CASSPESRGGHEQYF TGTGCCAGCAGTCCGGAGAGCAGGGGGGGACACGAGCAGTACTTC
TRBJ1-2 15 TRBV25-1 NA few CASSPRDNFIGGYTF TGTGCCAGCAGTCCTCGGGACAACTTTATAGGTGGCTACACCTTC
TRBJ2-7 15 TRBV5-1 NA NA CASSLGLGLSYEQYF TGCGCCAGCAGCTTGGGACTAGGTCTCTCCTACGAGCAGTACTTC
TRBJ2-5 16 TRBV7-2 TRBD2 NA CASSPSGRAGWNEQYF TGTGCCAGCAGCCCTAGCGGGAGGGCCGGTTGGAATGAGCAGTACTTC
TRBJ2-3 14 TRBV20-1 NA NA CSARDPRPTDTQYF TGCAGTGCCAGGGACCCCCGCCCTACAGATACGCAGTATTTT
TRBJ1-5 14 TRBV3-1 NA NA CASSQARGNQPQHF TGTGCCAGCAGCCAGGCCAGGGGCAATCAGCCCCAGCATTTT
TRBJ1-5 16 TRBV6-1 TRBD1 NA CASVPSLDRAGQPQHF TGTGCCAGCGTTCCATCCTTGGACAGGGCGGGGCAGCCCCAGCATTTT
TRBJ2-1 15 TRBV7-2 NA few CASSFDSSSYNEQFF TGTGCCAGCAGTTTCGACTCTTCGTCCTACAATGAGCAGTTCTTC
TRBJ1-2 16 TRBV20-1 NA NA CSARISNQGTGYGYTF TGCAGTGCTAGGATATCCAATCAGGGGACGGGCTATGGCTACACCTTC
TRBJ2-1 15 TRBV7-3 NA once CASSSGRVRNNEQFF TGTGCCAGCAGCTCGGGTCGGGTGCGGAACAATGAGCAGTTCTTC
TRBJ2-5 15 TRBV7-2 TRBD2 NA CASSLGAGVDETQYF TGTGCCAGCAGCTTGGGAGCGGGGGTGGATGAGACCCAGTACTTC
TRBJ2-3 18 TRBV27 TRBD2 once CASSFLREGLRIADTQYF TGTGCCAGCAGTTTTTTGCGGGAGGGCCTAAGAATCGCAGATACGCAGTATTTT
TRBJ2-7 17 TRBV7-2 TRBD1 few CASSLESGTGITYEQYF TGTGCCAGCAGCTTAGAGTCCGGGACAGGAATCACCTACGAGCAGTACTTC
TRBJ1-6 18 TRBV27 TRBD1 NA CASPPGQGDSSYNSPLHF TGTGCCAGCCCTCCCGGACAGGGGGATAGCTCCTATAATTCACCCCTCCACTTT
TRBJ1-2 14 TRBV6-1 TRBD1 NA CASSPVGQNYGYTF TGTGCCAGCAGCCCCGTGGGACAGAACTATGGCTACACCTTC
TRBJ2-1 13 TRBV3-1 TRBD2 many CASSQVAGGEQFF TGTGCCAGCAGCCAGGTGGCGGGAGGCGAGCAGTTCTTC
TRBJ1-1 14 TRBV10-3 TRBD1 NA CAISGRDSRTEAFF TGTGCCATCAGCGGCCGGGACAGCAGGACTGAAGCTTTCTTT
TRBJ2-1 14 TRBV2 NA NA CASSVFPSYNEQFF TGTGCCAGCAGTGTATTTCCTTCCTACAATGAGCAGTTCTTC
TRBJ2-7 15 TRBV7-9 TRBD2 few CASSLLAGGFYEQYF TGTGCCAGCAGTCTACTAGCGGGAGGGTTCTACGAGCAGTACTTC
TRBJ1-4 18 TRBV19 NA once CASAWGGKVLIGGEKLFF TGTGCCAGTGCCTGGGGGGGAAAGGTACTCATCGGAGGTGAAAAACTGTTTTTT
TRBJ2-7 16 TRBV2 TRBD2 many CASSEQAGVSSNEQYF TGTGCCAGCAGTGAGCAAGCGGGAGTTAGTAGCAATGAGCAGTACTTC
TRBJ1-6 14 TRBV20-1 NA few CSAPAGTYNSPLHF TGCAGTGCCCCAGCGGGAACCTATAATTCACCCCTCCACTTT
TRBJ1-1 14 TRBV12-3/TRBV12-4 NA few CASSLGWKNTEAFF TGTGCCAGCAGCCTCGGATGGAAAAACACTGAAGCTTTCTTT
TRBJ2-3 16 TRBV6-2/TRBV6-3 TRBD2 few CASSPLAGTVTDTQYF TGTGCCAGCAGTCCCTTAGCGGGAACCGTCACAGATACGCAGTATTTT